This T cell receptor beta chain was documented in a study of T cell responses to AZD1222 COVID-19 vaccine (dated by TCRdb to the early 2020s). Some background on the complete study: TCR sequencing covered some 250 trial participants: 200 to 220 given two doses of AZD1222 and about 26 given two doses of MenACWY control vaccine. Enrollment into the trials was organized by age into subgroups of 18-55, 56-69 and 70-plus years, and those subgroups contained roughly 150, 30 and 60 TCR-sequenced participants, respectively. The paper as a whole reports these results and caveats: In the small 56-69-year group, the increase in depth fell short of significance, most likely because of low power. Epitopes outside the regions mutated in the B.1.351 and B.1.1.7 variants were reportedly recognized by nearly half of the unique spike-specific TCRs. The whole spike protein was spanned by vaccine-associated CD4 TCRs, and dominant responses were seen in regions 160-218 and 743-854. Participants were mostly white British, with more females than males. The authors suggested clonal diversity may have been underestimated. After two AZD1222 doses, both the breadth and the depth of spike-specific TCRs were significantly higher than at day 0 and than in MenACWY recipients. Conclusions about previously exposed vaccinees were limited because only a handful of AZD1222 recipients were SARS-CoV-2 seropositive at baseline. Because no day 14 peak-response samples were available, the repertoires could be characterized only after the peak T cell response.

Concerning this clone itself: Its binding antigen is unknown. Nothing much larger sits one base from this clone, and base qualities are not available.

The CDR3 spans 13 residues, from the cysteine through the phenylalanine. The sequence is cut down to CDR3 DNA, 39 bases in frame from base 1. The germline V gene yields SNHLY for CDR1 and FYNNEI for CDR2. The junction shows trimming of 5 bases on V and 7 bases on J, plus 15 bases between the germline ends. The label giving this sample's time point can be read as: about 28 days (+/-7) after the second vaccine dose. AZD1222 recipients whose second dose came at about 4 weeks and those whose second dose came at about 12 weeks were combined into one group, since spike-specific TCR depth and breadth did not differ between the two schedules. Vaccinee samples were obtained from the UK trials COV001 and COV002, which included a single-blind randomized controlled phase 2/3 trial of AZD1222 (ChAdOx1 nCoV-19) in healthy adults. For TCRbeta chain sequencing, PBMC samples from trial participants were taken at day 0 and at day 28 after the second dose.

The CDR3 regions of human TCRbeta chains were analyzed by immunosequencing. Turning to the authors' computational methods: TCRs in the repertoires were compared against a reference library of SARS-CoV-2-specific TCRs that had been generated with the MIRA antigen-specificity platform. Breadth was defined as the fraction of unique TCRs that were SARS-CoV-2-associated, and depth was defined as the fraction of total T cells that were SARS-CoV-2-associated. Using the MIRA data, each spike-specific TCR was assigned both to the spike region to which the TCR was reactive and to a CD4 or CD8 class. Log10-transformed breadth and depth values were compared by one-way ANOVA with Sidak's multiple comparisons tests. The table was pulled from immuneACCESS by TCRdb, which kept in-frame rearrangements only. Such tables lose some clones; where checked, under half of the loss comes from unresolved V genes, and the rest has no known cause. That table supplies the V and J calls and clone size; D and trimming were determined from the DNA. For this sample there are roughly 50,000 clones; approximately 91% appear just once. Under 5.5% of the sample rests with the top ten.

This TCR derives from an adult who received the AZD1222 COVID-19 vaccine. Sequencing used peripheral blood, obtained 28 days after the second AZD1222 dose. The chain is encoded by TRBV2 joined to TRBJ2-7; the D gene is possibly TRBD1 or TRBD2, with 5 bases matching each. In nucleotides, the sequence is TGTGCCAGCAGTTCCCGAGGGGTTCTAGAGCAGTACTTC. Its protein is CASSSRGVLEQYF.